This T cell receptor beta chain was found in a study of cytomegalovirus exposure and HLA in healthy donors. This CDR3 has 14 amino acids. Trimming took 5 bases from V and 0 from J, leaving 9 bases between them. The V gene's germline CDR1 is SGHTA and CDR2 FQGNSA. PCR amplification relied on 60 Vbeta primers (plus 13 Jbeta primers). Some clones are missing from TCRdb's copy, which holds only in-frame ones; the method was immunoSEQ multiplex PCR. This sample carries roughly 180,000 clones, about 85% of them seen once, and the ten largest clones take roughly 4.5%. Overall study results and limits: Most subjects had HLA-A and HLA-B alleles reportedly predicted accurately by TCR beta sequences. Reports showed the classifier diagnosing cytomegalovirus status with high specificity and sensitivity.

Details on this clone: Its antigen remains unidentified.

J is TRBJ2-3 and V is TRBV7-2; no clear D gene. The sequence derives from a woman aged 45-59 years in good health and CMV-seropositive. Sequencing used PBMCs. CDR3 in amino acids: CASSLSSSTDTQYF. CDR3 sequence (DNA): TGTGCCAGCAGCCTTTCTAGTAGCACAGATACGCAGTATTTT. Looking up the rest from reference TRBV7-2 and TRBJ2-3 gives the full variable domain: GAGVSQSPSNKVTEKGKDVELRCDPISGHTALYWYRQSLGQGLEFLIYFQGNSAPDKSGLPSDRFSAERTGGSVSTLTIQRTQQEDSAVYLCASSLSSSTDTQYFGPGTRLTVL.